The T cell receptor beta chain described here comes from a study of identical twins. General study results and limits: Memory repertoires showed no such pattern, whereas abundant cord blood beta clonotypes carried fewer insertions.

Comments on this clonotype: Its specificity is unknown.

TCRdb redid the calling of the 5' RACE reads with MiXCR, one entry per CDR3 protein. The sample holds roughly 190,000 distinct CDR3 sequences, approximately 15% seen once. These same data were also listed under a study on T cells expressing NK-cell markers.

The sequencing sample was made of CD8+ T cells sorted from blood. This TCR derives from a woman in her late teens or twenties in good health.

CDR3 residues: CASSLTTSGNYEQYF. DNA of the CDR3: TGTGCCAGCAGCTTGACGACTAGCGGGAACTACGAGCAGTACTTC. This rearrangement joins TRBV5-6 to TRBJ2-7; 11 nucleotides line up with TRBD2. The CDR3 sequence is 15 residues long. V trimming: 1 base; J trimming: 3 bases; junction bases outside the gene matches: 3. Germline V lookup: CDR1 SGHDT, CDR2 YYEEEE. The variable domain in full, completed from reference TRBV5-6 and TRBJ2-7, reads DAGVTQSPTHLIKTRGQQVTLRCSPKSGHDTVSWYQQALGQGPQFIFQYYEEEERQRGNFPDRFSGHQFPNYSSELNVNALLLGDSALYLCASSLTTSGNYEQYFGPGTRLTVT.